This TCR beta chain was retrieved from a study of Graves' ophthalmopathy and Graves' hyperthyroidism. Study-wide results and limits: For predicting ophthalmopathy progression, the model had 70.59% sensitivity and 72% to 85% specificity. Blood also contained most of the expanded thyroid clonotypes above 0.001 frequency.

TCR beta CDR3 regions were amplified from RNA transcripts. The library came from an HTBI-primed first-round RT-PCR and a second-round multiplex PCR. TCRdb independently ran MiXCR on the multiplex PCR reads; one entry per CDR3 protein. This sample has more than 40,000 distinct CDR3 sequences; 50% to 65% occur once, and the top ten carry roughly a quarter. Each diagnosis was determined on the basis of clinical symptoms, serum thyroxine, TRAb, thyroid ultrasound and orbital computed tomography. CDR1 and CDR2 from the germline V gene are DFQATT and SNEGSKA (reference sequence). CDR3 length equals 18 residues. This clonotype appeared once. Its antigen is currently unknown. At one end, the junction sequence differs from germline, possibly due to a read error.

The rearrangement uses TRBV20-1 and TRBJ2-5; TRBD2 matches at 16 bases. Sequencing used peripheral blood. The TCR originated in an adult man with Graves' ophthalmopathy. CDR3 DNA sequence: TGCAGTGCTAGAAAAACGGGACTAGCGGGGGGGCGAGGGGAGACCCAGTACTTT. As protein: CSARKTGLAGGRGETQYF.